What follows describes a single T cell receptor beta chain. The antigen is unknown. TCRdb's copy holds only in-frame clones and misses some; the assay was immunoSEQ multiplex PCR. The sample includes 44,000 or so clones, more than 80% seen only once; the top ten take roughly half. The sample belongs to a study of T cell responses to AZD1222 COVID-19 vaccine. Study findings and constraints: Reports indicate that nearly half of spike-specific TCRs are directed at unmutated variant regions. White British donors predominated, females outnumbered males, and clonal diversity was possibly underestimated.

This CDR3 region has 18 residues. The germline gives CDR1 LGHNA, CDR2 YSLEER. V lost 4 bases and J lost 4; bases outside the gene matches: 11. Sequences were derived from peripheral blood, sampled on day 0 of AZD1222 vaccination. The chain couples TRBV4-3 to TRBJ2-6; TRBD1 matches 9 bases. The source of this sequence is an adult in good health. CDR3 region: CASSPSPGTGSGANVLTF. The CDR3 DNA reads TGCGCCAGCAGCCCAAGTCCCGGGACAGGGTCCGGGGCCAACGTCCTGACTTTC.